This entry describes one TCR beta chain. Its antigen is currently not known. No clone much larger than this one lies a single base away; base qualities are absent. After PBMCs were isolated by density centrifugation and stained for CD3, CD4 and CD8, a FACSAria was used to sort CD4+ and CD8+ T cells. Scalp biopsies and blood samples were obtained from unaffected controls. This entry is derived from a study of CD8+ T cells in alopecia areata (dated by TCRdb to 2016 to 2018). With regard to the full study: The study used high-throughput TCRbeta sequencing to examine T cell clonal expansion in alopecia areata, in both the C3H/HeJ mouse model and human patients. On the human side, TCRbeta sequencing was run on scalp tissue and on sorted CD4+ and CD8+ peripheral blood T cells from healthy controls and from alopecia areata patients with either patchy or totalis/universalis disease. Scalp clonality was compared across normal scalp (n=4), patchy alopecia areata scalp (n=8), and alopecia totalis/universalis scalp (n=8). RNA was extracted with the PAXgene miRNA kit for fixed scalp, the miRNeasy kit for PBMCs, and the RNeasy kit for mouse skin. Amplification of TCRbeta CDR3 regions was done by immunoSEQ multiplex PCR using 35 Vbeta forward primers and 13 Jbeta reverse primers. The research as a whole found: Shared TCR sequences between patients were less evident than in mice, which may be partly attributable to HLA diversity in the patient population. Scalp TCR repertoire analysis is complicated because resident alphabeta T cells in normal human skin are also sequenced, whereas mouse skin is dominated by gammadelta T cells. Compared with normal scalp, lesional scalp, particularly in alopecia totalis/universalis, had higher clonality and more expanded CD8+ clones, which suggests antigenic drive.

Trimming takes 7 bases from V and 6 bases from J, and the germline ends sit 22 bases apart. The CDR3 starts with the cysteine, ends with the phenylalanine, and has 15 residues. Only the CDR3 DNA stays, 45 bases, in frame from base 1. CDR1 and CDR2, looked up from the germline V gene, are SGHRS and YFSETQ. The library was made by the immunoSEQ multiplex PCR assay. RNA was extracted from all samples and reverse transcribed into cDNA, which served as template for TCR sequencing. SuperScript III was used for first-strand cDNA synthesis, primed with a 2:1 mix of oligo-dT and random hexamers. Amplification bias was assessed with a synthetic immune receptor repertoire, and residual bias was removed computationally. The study's processing was this. Raw reads were preprocessed to remove errors, and CDR3 was defined by IMGT conventions from the conserved cysteine to phenylalanine. Clonality was computed as 1 minus the Shannon entropy, with the entropy normalized by log2 of the number of productive unique TCRs. CD4 or CD8 identity of scalp clones was inferred by cross-referencing scalp TCRbeta sequences with sorted blood CD4 and CD8 repertoires. Entries here come from immuneACCESS through TCRdb and include only in-frame sequences with V and J called. Some clones fail to appear in such tables; in the studies checked, an unresolved V gene covers under half of the shortfall, and the cause of the remainder is unknown. V and J calls and clone size come straight from that table; D and trimming were deduced from the DNA. The sample table lists around 150,000 clones, about two thirds of them with a count of one. About 40% of the sample rests with the top ten.

The chain is assembled from TRBV5-1 and TRBJ1-1, and TRBD1 may be the D gene, going by 6 matching bases. Sample: CD8+ T cells sorted from blood. The TCR sequence derives from a human donor in good health. The DNA sequence is given as TGCGCCAGCTCACCCTCAACAGGGTTTGGGGCTGAAGCTTTCTTT. Its translation is CASSPSTGFGAEAFF.